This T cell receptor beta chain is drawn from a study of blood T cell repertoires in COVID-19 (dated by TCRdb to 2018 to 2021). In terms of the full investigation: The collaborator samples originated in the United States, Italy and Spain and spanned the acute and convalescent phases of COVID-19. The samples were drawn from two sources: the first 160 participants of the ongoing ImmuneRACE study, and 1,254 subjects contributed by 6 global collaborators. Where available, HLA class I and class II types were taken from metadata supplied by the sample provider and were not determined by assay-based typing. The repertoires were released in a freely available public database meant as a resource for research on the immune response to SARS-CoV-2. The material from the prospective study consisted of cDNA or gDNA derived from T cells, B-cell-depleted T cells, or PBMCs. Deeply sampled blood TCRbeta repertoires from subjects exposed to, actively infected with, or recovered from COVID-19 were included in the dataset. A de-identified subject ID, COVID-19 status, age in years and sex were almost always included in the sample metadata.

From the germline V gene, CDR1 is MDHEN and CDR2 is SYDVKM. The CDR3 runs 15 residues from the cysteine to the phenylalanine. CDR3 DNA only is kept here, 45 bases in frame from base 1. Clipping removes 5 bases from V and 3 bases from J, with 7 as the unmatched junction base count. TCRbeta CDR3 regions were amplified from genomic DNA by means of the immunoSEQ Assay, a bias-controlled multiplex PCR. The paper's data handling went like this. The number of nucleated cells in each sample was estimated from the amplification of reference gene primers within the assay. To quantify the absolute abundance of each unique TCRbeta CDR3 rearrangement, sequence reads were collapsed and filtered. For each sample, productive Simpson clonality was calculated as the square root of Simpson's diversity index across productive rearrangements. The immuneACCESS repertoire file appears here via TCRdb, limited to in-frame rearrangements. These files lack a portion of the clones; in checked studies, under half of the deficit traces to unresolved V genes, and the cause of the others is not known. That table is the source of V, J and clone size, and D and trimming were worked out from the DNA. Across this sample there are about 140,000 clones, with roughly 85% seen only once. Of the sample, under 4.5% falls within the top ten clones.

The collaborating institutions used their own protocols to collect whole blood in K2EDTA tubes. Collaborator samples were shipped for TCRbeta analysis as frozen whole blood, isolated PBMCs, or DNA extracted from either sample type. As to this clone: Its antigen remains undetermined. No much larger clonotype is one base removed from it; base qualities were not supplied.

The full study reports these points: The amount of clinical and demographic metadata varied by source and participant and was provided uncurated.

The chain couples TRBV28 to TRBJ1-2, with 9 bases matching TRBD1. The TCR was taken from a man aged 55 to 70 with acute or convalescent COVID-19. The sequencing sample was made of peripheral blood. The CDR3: CASSPRTGAYYGYTF. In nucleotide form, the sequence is TGTGCCAGCAGTCCCCGGACAGGGGCCTACTATGGCTACACCTTC.